This T cell receptor (beta chain) was recovered during a study of blood T cell repertoires in COVID-19. Study at large: Nucleic acid was either cDNA or gDNA, and it came from T cells, B-cell-depleted T cells, or PBMCs.

Some clones are missing from TCRdb's copy, which holds only in-frame ones; the method was immunoSEQ multiplex PCR. The repertoire holds some 150,000 clones, with about nine tenths as singletons. CDR3 length: 17 amino acids. Germline-derived CDR1 and CDR2 are SGHAT and FQNNGV. The junction had 7 bases not matched to a gene; V was cut back by 5 bases and J by 3 bases. This clone showed up just a few times. The rearrangement joins TRBV11-2 to TRBJ2-6; 10 bases agree with TRBD1. The specimen was peripheral blood. This clonotype was obtained from a human donor in a cohort sampled during active COVID-19. The CDR3 sequence is CASSPGQGRGGANVLTF. CDR3 sequence (DNA): TGTGCCAGCAGCCCGGGACAGGGGAGAGGTGGGGCCAACGTCCTGACTTTC.